The rows below give T cell receptor beta chains drawn from one sample of a study of STAT5B mutations in CD4+ large granular lymphocyte leukemia. The data were produced by immunoSEQ multiplex PCR, yet TCRdb's version contains in-frame clones alone and is incomplete. This sample has 30,000 or so clones, with over 60% found just once. Sequenced input: CD4+ T cells from blood buffy coats. The receptors shown here come from a human donor in good health. The CDR3 runs from the conserved cysteine through the conserved F or W. Each record gives: V gene, J gene, clone size, D gene, CDR3 DNA, CDR3 protein. A D gene is named only where the DNA matches it firmly. Clone size, where shown, is once, few, many, or a class for clones that have expanded.

TRBV5-1,TRBJ2-4,.,TRBD1,TGCGCCAGCAGTCGAGACAGGGGAATCAAAAACATTCAGTACTTC,CASSRDRGIKNIQYF
TRBV6-5,TRBJ2-1,.,.,TGTGCCAGCAGGGGGGGTTATGAGCAGTTCTTC,CASRGGYEQFF
TRBV10-3,TRBJ1-2,.,.,TGTGCCATCAGTGAGAGAGGGGATGGCTACACCTTC,CAISERGDGYTF
TRBV5-4,TRBJ2-2,.,TRBD2,TGTGCCAGCAGCCCACGGACTAGTGAGGCGCCTTACACCGGGGAGCTGTTTTTT,CASSPRTSEAPYTGELFF
TRBV5-4,TRBJ2-7,.,.,TGTGCCAGCAGCTTTGACCAAGGGGCCACCTACGAGCAGTACTTC,CASSFDQGATYEQYF
TRBV7-9,TRBJ1-3,.,TRBD1,TGTGCCAGCAGCCCAATGGGGACAGACTCTGGAAACACCATATATTTT,CASSPMGTDSGNTIYF
TRBV28,TRBJ2-7,.,.,TGTGCCAGCAGTTTATTTGACCAGTCCTACGAGCAGTACTTC,CASSLFDQSYEQYF
TRBV4-1,TRBJ1-4,.,TRBD1,TGCGCCAGCAGCCAAGATGGACAGGGTAGTCGGGGTAATGAAAAACTGTTTTTT,CASSQDGQGSRGNEKLFF
TRBV9,TRBJ2-7,.,TRBD2,TGTGCCAGCAGCGACGGGACTAGGTACGAGCAGTACTTC,CASSDGTRYEQYF
TRBV6-5,TRBJ1-2,.,.,TGTGCCAGCAGGGCACAGGCAGTCTATGGCTACACCTTC,CASRAQAVYGYTF
TRBV9,TRBJ2-3,.,TRBD2,TGTGCCAGCAGCCCGACTAGCGGAGCTAGCACAGATACGCAGTATTTT,CASSPTSGASTDTQYF
TRBV30,TRBJ1-2,.,TRBD1,TGTGCCTGGATGCCTTCCGACAGGGAGGGTGGCTACACCTTC,CAWMPSDREGGYTF
TRBV5-1,TRBJ2-3,.,.,TGCGCCAGCAGCTTGCCGGGCTCAGATACGCAGTATTTT,CASSLPGSDTQYF
TRBV25-1,TRBJ2-1,once,.,TGTGCCAGCAGTGACTCTGGGGTTATGAGCAATGAGCAGTTCTTC,CASSDSGVMSNEQFF
TRBV6-5,TRBJ2-7,.,.,TGTGCCAGCAGCCAACTAGGGATCTACGAGCAGTACTTC,CASSQLGIYEQYF
TRBV29-1,TRBJ1-1,.,.,TGCAGCGTTCCGGTTGGGGGGTCCTTGAACACTGAAGCTTTCTTT,CSVPVGGSLNTEAFF
TRBV28,TRBJ1-1,.,.,TGTGCCAGCCTCCTCATGAACACTGAAGCTTTCTTT,CASLLMNTEAFF
TRBV7-8,TRBJ1-3,.,.,TGTGCCAGCAGCTTAGGACAAGTAGGAGGAGGGTCTGGAAACACCATATATTTT,CASSLGQVGGGSGNTIYF
TRBV6-1,TRBJ1-5,.,TRBD1,TGTGCCAGCTCCCCAGACGTAGGGGGCCAGCCCCAGCATTTT,CASSPDVGGQPQHF
TRBV29-1,TRBJ2-5,.,.,TGCAGCGTTGGCCAAATTAGGGGTGAGACCCAGTACTTC,CSVGQIRGETQYF
TRBV7-8,TRBJ2-7,.,TRBD1,TGTGCCAGCAGCTTAATGGGGACAGGGAGCCTCTACGAGCAGTACTTC,CASSLMGTGSLYEQYF
TRBV6-5,TRBJ2-3,.,.,TGTGCCAGCAGCCCCGTGGCCCACACAGATACGCAGTATTTT,CASSPVAHTDTQYF
TRBV4-2,TRBJ2-3,.,.,TGTGCCAGCAGCCAAGAAGGGAGGGATACGCAGTATTTT,CASSQEGRDTQYF
TRBV28,TRBJ1-4,.,.,TGTGCCAGCAGTCCAAACTCATGGGCTACATCAACTAATGAAAAACTGTTTTTT,CASSPNSWATSTNEKLFF
TRBV18,TRBJ2-7,few,.,TGTGCCAGCTCATCAAACTACGAGCAGTACTTC,CASSSNYEQYF
TRBV6-5,TRBJ2-7,.,.,TGTGCCAGCAGTTACTCTGGAACAGGGTACATTTTCGAGCAGTACTTC,CASSYSGTGYIFEQYF
TRBV5-6,TRBJ2-5,.,.,TGTGCCAGCAGCTTGAGTACAGGCCAAGAGACCCAGTACTTC,CASSLSTGQETQYF
TRBV5-4,TRBJ2-1,.,.,TGTGCCAGCAGCTTGGGGGGCTTCTACAATGAGCAGTTCTTC,CASSLGGFYNEQFF
TRBV29-1,TRBJ1-1,.,.,TGCAGCGTCTGGGACGAAAGAGCTTTCTTT,CSVWDERAFF
TRBV4-3,TRBJ1-2,.,.,TGCGCCAGCAGCCAAGATCGAAAGGCTGGCTACACCTTC,CASSQDRKAGYTF
TRBV6-5,TRBJ1-2,.,.,TGTGCCAGCAGATTCCCGGGGGCCCACGGCTATGGCTACACCTTC,CASRFPGAHGYGYTF
TRBV9,TRBJ1-1,.,.,TGTGCCAGCAGCCCACGAGATCAGAGGGGCACTGAAGCTTTCTTT,CASSPRDQRGTEAFF
TRBV10-3,TRBJ2-5,.,.,TGTGCCATCAGTGGGGTCGAGACGGTGGTCCACTTC,CAISGVETVVHF
TRBV5-1,TRBJ1-2,.,.,TGCGCCAGCAGCCTTCTCGGTAACTATGGCTACACCTTC,CASSLLGNYGYTF
TRBV6-6,TRBJ1-1,.,.,TGTGCCAGCAGTTACTTCGGGGATCTCCTGAACACTGAAGCTTTCTTT,CASSYFGDLLNTEAFF
TRBV18,TRBJ2-1,few,TRBD2,TGTGCCAGCTCACCTGGGCTAGCGGGAGGAGAGCAGTTCTTC,CASSPGLAGGEQFF
TRBV19,TRBJ2-3,.,.,TGTGCCAGTAGTATAGTTGTAGACTCTAGCACAGATACGCAGTATTTT,CASSIVVDSSTDTQYF
TRBV4-1,TRBJ2-3,.,TRBD2,TGCGCCAGCAGCCAACTTAGAGGGGCTAGCGGGAGTACAGATACGCAGTATTTT,CASSQLRGASGSTDTQYF
TRBV7-2,TRBJ1-1,.,TRBD1,TGTGCCAGCAGCTACAACAGGGGGACTGAAGCTTTCTTT,CASSYNRGTEAFF
TRBV5-4,TRBJ2-7,few,TRBD1,TGTGCCAGCAGCTTGGAGTTGGGACAGGCTTCCTACGAGCAGTACTTC,CASSLELGQASYEQYF